This T cell receptor (beta chain) is drawn from a study of blood T cell repertoires in COVID-19. Germline lookup yields CDR1 MDHEN and CDR2 SYDVKM. V lost 5 bases, J lost 5 bases, and 25 bases lay in between. This CDR3 has 17 amino acids. Methods used by the authors: Reference gene primers were amplified, and this amplification served to estimate nucleated cell counts. Clones were sequenced by immunoSEQ multiplex PCR, and TCRdb holds only the in-frame ones, with some missing. V and J calls and clone size come straight from that table; D and trimming were deduced from the DNA. This sample yields under 300,000 clones, of which less than 85% are seen a single time; 4.5% to 6% belongs to the top ten.

The sequencing input was peripheral blood. The source is an elderly woman with active or convalescent COVID-19. The rearrangement links TRBV28 to TRBJ2-7; D possibly corresponds to TRBD1 (6 bases). The CDR3 DNA sequence: TGTGCCAGCAGTGCTCCGGGACATATTTTTGGATCCCACGAGCAGTACTTC. Amino acid sequence: CASSAPGHIFGSHEQYF.